Sequencing of this TCR beta chain was carried out in a study of blood T cell repertoires in COVID-19. Study information: Spain, Italy and the United States supplied samples that represented acute and convalescent COVID-19. The cDNA or gDNA used as material had been derived from T cells, B-cell-depleted T cells, or PBMCs.

Germline lookup yields CDR1 LGHNA and CDR2 YSLEER. Trimming shortened V by 4 bases and J by 2 bases, and 17 bases separated the two germline ends. This CDR3 comprises 16 residues. In the source study's methods: Amplification of reference gene primers was used by the study to estimate nucleated cell counts. TCRdb keeps only in-frame clones here, not all; method: immunoSEQ multiplex PCR. The V and J calls and clone size come from that table; D and trimming were worked out from the DNA. The repertoire holds around 100,000 clones, roughly 80% seen once, with approximately 29% in the top ten. The sequence derives from a man in his sixties or seventies with active or convalescent COVID-19. The chain carries TRBV4-3 and TRBJ2-5, with D maybe TRBD2 (6 bases). Specimen: peripheral blood. CDR3 in DNA: TGCGCCAGCAGCCCGGGACTGTCCCCGCATCAAGAGACCCAGTACTTC. This gives the protein CASSPGLSPHQETQYF.